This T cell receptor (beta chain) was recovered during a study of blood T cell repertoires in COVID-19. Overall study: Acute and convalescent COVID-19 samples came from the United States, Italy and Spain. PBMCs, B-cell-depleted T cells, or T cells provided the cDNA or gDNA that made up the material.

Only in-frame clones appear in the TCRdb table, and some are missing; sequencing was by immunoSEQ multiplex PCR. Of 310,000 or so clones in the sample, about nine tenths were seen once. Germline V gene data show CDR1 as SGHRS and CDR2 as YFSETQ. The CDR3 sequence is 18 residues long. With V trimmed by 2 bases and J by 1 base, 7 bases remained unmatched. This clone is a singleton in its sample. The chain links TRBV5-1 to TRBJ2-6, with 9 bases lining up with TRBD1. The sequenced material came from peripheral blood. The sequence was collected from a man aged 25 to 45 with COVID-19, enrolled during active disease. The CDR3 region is CASSFKGQGGSGANVLTF. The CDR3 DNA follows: TGCGCCAGCAGCTTTAAGGGACAGGGAGGATCTGGGGCCAACGTCCTGACTTTC.